A single sample gave rise to the 23 T cell receptor beta chains below, sequenced in a study of OX40 agonist ivuxolimab in advanced cancers. Profiling relied on immunoSEQ multiplex PCR, and the TCRdb table lists in-frame clones only, not all of them. The profile covers fewer than 100,000 clones, with 89% appearing a single time and about 0.2% taken by the ten largest. Sequenced here: CD4+ or CD8+ T cells sorted from blood, sampled in a trial of the OX40 agonist ivuxolimab. The source is an adult with an advanced solid tumor such as melanoma, head and neck, liver or kidney cancer.

The rearrangement uses TRBV2 and TRBJ2-7, with 7 bases that match TRBD1. Trimming cost V 4 bases and J 3 bases; bases outside gene matches: 3. In germline, CDR1 is SNHLY, CDR2 FYNNEI. CDR3 size: 13 residues. This chain's CDR3 is CASSADRIYEQYV. The DNA of the CDR3 is TGTGCCAGCAGTGCGGACAGGATCTACGAGCAGTACGTC.

V usage is TRBV15 and J usage is TRBJ1-1, with unresolved D. Germline V CDR1 and CDR2: LNHNV, YYDKDF (reference sequence). V lost 1 base to trimming and J lost 3 bases, with 9 bases between them. This CDR3 is built from 14 residues. DNA for the CDR3: TGTGCCACCAGCAGAGGGGGTTTGGACACTGAAGCTTTCTTT. Translated, it gives CATSRGGLDTEAFF.

This chain connects TRBV6-1 to TRBJ1-2; 8 bases match TRBD1. J was trimmed by 3 bases and V by 5 bases; bases with no gene match: 2. CDR1 is MNHNS and CDR2 is SASEGT in the germline V gene. The CDR3 sequence is 13 residues long. The DNA for the CDR3 is TGTGCCAGCAGTATGGGACAGGACTATGGCTACACCTTC. It yields the protein CASSMGQDYGYTF.

The chain carries TRBV2 and TRBJ1-6; no definite D call. The germline V and J ends were trimmed by 0 bases and 14 bases, with 11 bases remaining between them. The CDR3 sequence is 13 residues long. The germline gives CDR1 SNHLY, CDR2 FYNNEI. DNA for the CDR3: TGTGCCAGCAGTGAAGCGCTCGGGTTGTCCCTCCACTTT. Its protein is CASSEALGLSLHF.

J is TRBJ2-7 and V is TRBV30, with TRBD1 matching over 8 bases. V gave up 1 base and J gave up 4 bases; unmatched junction bases: 9. Germline CDR1 reads GTSNPN; CDR2 reads SVGIG (reference sequence). CDR3 length: 15 amino acids. Here the CDR3 reads CAWSGDGTGQYEQYF. CDR3 nucleotide sequence: TGTGCCTGGAGTGGGGACGGGACAGGACAATACGAGCAGTACTTC.

The rearrangement joins TRBV28 to TRBJ2-3; tentatively, D is TRBD1 or TRBD2 (7 bases each). Germline lookup yields CDR1 MDHEN and CDR2 SYDVKM. The CDR3 runs to 13 residues. Trimming took 7 bases from V and 4 from J, leaving 12 bases between them. Here the CDR3 DNA reads TGTGCCAGCACAGGGGGGGCCCCAGATACGCAGTATTTT. Translation: CASTGGAPDTQYF.

The V and J genes are TRBV23-1 and TRBJ2-7; tentative D call: TRBD1 (6 bases). TRBV23-1 is placed among ORFs of uncertain function. V was trimmed by 8 bases and J by 3 bases, leaving 14 bases between them. The CDR3 is 13 residues long. Written as DNA, the CDR3 is TGCGCCAGCGGGGACAAGATCGGCTACGAGCAGTACGTC. Its translation: CASGDKIGYEQYV.

The V call is TRBV28, the J call TRBJ1-5; TRBD1 matches at 11 bases. The CDR3 loop spans 16 amino acids. The V segment lost 6 bases and the J segment 3 bases; nucleotides outside the gene matches: 7. In germline, CDR1 is MDHEN, CDR2 SYDVKM. The CDR3 spells CASSSGQGVNNQPQHF. The CDR3 nucleotides read TGTGCCAGCAGCTCGGGACAGGGGGTTAACAATCAGCCCCAGCATTTT.

This chain links TRBV4-1 with TRBJ1-1, with 10 positions matching TRBD1. V dropped 4 bases and J dropped 5; count of bases not matched to a gene: 13. The germline gives CDR1 MGHRA, CDR2 YSYEKL. The CDR3 has 17 amino acids. CDR3 loop: CASSLPAVGQGRTEAFF. CDR3 bases: TGCGCCAGCAGCCTGCCGGCGGTGGGACAGGGGAGAACTGAAGCTTTCTTT.

The V gene is TRBV28, the J gene TRBJ2-7; 9 bases are shared with TRBD1. The CDR3 length is 14 residues. Germline CDR1 MDHEN, CDR2 SYDVKM. The junction had 9 bases not matched to a gene; V was cut back by 8 bases and J by 4 bases. The CDR3 is CASRRDRVPYEQYF. CDR3 nucleotide sequence: TGTGCCAGCCGAAGGGACAGGGTACCTTACGAGCAGTACTTC.

The rearrangement links TRBV5-1 to TRBJ1-1; D gene unclear. The ends were cut back, 0 bases at V and 0 bases at J, with 6 bases in the middle. Germline CDR1 reads SGHRS; CDR2 reads YFSETQ. This CDR3 has 14 amino acids. In DNA, the CDR3 is TGCGCCAGCAGCTTGGACCGGATGAACACTGAAGCTTTCTTT. Residues: CASSLDRMNTEAFF.

This chain connects TRBV4-1 to TRBJ1-2; tentatively, D is TRBD1 (6 bases). CDR3 length: 16 amino acids. CDR1 and CDR2 (germline): MGHRA, YSYEKL. Trimming shortened V by 0 bases and J by 4 bases, and 15 bases separated the two germline ends. Here the CDR3 DNA reads TGCGCCAGCAGCCAAGATGCCCCACAGGGTGGCTATGGCTACACCTTC. Protein: CASSQDAPQGGYGYTF.

The rearrangement joins TRBV5-4 to TRBJ2-2, with TRBD1 matching over 7 bases. This CDR3 spans 15 amino acids. The ends lost 3 bases at V and 0 bases at J; junction bases unmatched: 2. In germline, CDR1 is SGHNT, CDR2 YYREEE (reference sequence). The CDR3 here is CASSSGQANTGELFF. For the CDR3, the DNA is TGTGCCAGCAGCTCCGGACAGGCGAACACCGGGGAGCTGTTTTTT.

The chain combines TRBV2 with TRBJ2-4; TRBD2 matches at 8 bases. The ends lost 2 bases at V and 7 bases at J; junction bases unmatched: 7. CDR3 length equals 15 residues. Germline V gene sequence: CDR1 SNHLY, CDR2 FYNNEI. The DNA for the CDR3 is TGTGCCAGCAGTGAAAATAGCGGGATGGGGAACATTCAGTACTTC. It yields the protein CASSENSGMGNIQYF.

The rearrangement links TRBV6-5 to TRBJ2-2, with unresolved D. Trimming took 2 bases from V and 4 from J, leaving 5 bases between them. The CDR3 runs to 13 residues. Germline values: CDR1 MNHEY, CDR2 SVGAGI. The CDR3 protein is CASSYPGTGELFF. The CDR3 DNA is TGTGCCAGCAGTTACCCGGGCACCGGGGAGCTGTTTTTT.

The chain joins TRBV5-4 to TRBJ1-2; maybe TRBD1 (5 bases). The germline CDR1 and CDR2 sequences are SGHNT and YYREEE (reference sequence). V shed 2 bases and J shed 2 bases, with 13 bases lying between them. The CDR3 length is 15 residues. CDR3 sequence reads: CASSFDVSGNYGYTF. DNA for the CDR3: TGTGCCAGCAGCTTCGATGTTTCAGGGAACTATGGCTACACCTTC.

The rearrangement links TRBV18 to TRBJ2-2, with no clear D. Germline V CDR1 and CDR2: KGHSH, LQKENI. V was pared by 5 bases and J by 6 bases, with 13 bases between. The CDR3 spans 14 residues. The CDR3 sequence is CASSYRSLAGELFF. As DNA, the CDR3 is TGTGCCAGCTCATACCGAAGTCTCGCCGGGGAGCTGTTTTTT.

The CDR3 spells CASSRWELANTGELFF. CDR3 DNA sequence: TGTGCCAGCAGTCGTTGGGAGCTCGCGAACACCGGGGAGCTGTTTTTT. This chain joins TRBV27 and TRBJ2-2; the D gene is possibly TRBD2 (5 bases). Germline values: CDR1 MNHEY, CDR2 SMNVEV (reference sequence). V shed 5 bases and J shed 0 bases, with 13 bases lying between them. The CDR3 length is 16 residues.

J is TRBJ2-1 and V is TRBV5-1; D uncertain. This CDR3 contains 14 residues. Between the trimmed V and J ends, which lost 4 bases and 0 bases, there was a span of 8 bases. The germline V gene encodes CDR1 SGHRS and CDR2 YFSETQ. The CDR3 DNA follows: TGCGCCAGCAGCCCCCCTAGCTCCTACAATGAGCAGTTCTTC. Translating it yields CASSPPSSYNEQFF.

CDR3 nucleotide sequence: TGTGCCAGCTCTCCCGGGACAGAGAAATACGAGCAGTACTTC. Translation gives CASSPGTEKYEQYF. The V gene is TRBV18, the J gene TRBJ2-7; 7 bases map to TRBD1. Trimming removed 6 bases from V and 4 bases from J; junction bases left unmatched: 9. This CDR3 is built from 14 residues. Germline loops: CDR1 KGHSH, CDR2 LQKENI.

The chain combines TRBV7-2 with TRBJ2-5, with 8 bases aligning to TRBD2. This CDR3 has 18 residues. Germline CDR1 SGHTA, CDR2 FQGNSA. The ends lost 1 base at V and 2 bases at J; junction bases unmatched: 12. This CDR3 reads CASSLEKRPSGYQETQYF. In DNA, the CDR3 is TGTGCCAGCAGCTTAGAGAAGAGGCCTAGCGGGTATCAAGAGACCCAGTACTTC.

This rearrangement joins TRBV7-9 to TRBJ1-1; TRBD1 agrees at 7 bases. Per the germline V gene, CDR1 is SEHNR and CDR2 is FQNEAQ (reference sequence). The CDR3 runs 15 residues. J was trimmed by 4 bases and V by 5 bases; bases with no gene match: 10. In DNA form, the CDR3 reads TGTGCCAGCAGCCCTTTGACAGGGTACGGCACTGAAGCTTTCTTT. Its protein is CASSPLTGYGTEAFF.

The chain employs TRBV30 and TRBJ2-5; D is uncertain. Germline CDR1 and CDR2: GTSNPN and SVGIG (reference sequence). Between the trimmed V and J ends, which lost 4 bases and 3 bases, there was a span of 9 bases. The CDR3 runs to 12 residues. The CDR3 here is CAWTRWEETQYF. In DNA form, the CDR3 reads TGTGCCTGGACCCGGTGGGAAGAGACCCAGTACTTC.